This T cell receptor beta chain was retrieved from a study of Ad26.COV2.S vaccination and SARS-CoV-2 variants. Study information: Once or twice, 56 days apart, Ad26.COV2.S was delivered intramuscularly. Whole-study results and caveats: Placebo recipients showed lower spike-specific TCR breadth than vaccinees.

Treatment in this sample: around 19 received Ad26.COV2.S at low or high dose, single or two shots; several received placebo; per-sample allocation not given. Sampling happened 63 days after the first vaccine or placebo injection. Donation was by an adult aged 18-55 years who was in Boston. In the case of this clone: What it binds is not known.

Trimming left V 3 bases short and J 12 bases short, with 14 bases between. CDR1 LGHDT and CDR2 YNNKEL come from the germline V gene (reference sequence). The length of the CDR3 is 12 residues. The repertoire was sequenced with immunoSEQ multiplex PCR; TCRdb's copy has only in-frame clones and lacks some. The sample contains hundreds of thousands of clones, roughly 90% of which appear only once. The source material was peripheral blood, sampled in a trial of Ad26.COV2.S vaccine versus placebo. The clonotype comes from a person between 18 and 60 years old who received the Ad26.COV2.S COVID-19 vaccine or a placebo. The chain is built from TRBV3-1 (or the pseudogene TRBV3-2) and TRBJ2-5; D remains ambiguous. The CDR3: CASSQGTQMKYF. The CDR3 DNA reads as TGTGCCAGCAGCCAGGGTACCCAAATGAAGTACTTC.